The 17 T cell receptor beta chains in this list originate from one sample, sequenced in a study of response to subunit inactivated influenza vaccine (dated by TCRdb to 2017 to 2018). Preparation of the library involved RT-PCR. Data came from an Illumina HiSeq 2500. TCRdb reprocessed the public reads (quality trimming at Q25 with fastp, clone calling with MiXCR) and kept in-frame beta chains. Identical CDR3 protein sequences are pooled into one entry, listed with their most common genes and DNA. The sample table shows 280,000 or so distinct CDR3 sequences, and around a fifth are seen once. The leading ten clones occupy 10% of the sample. Specimen: PBMCs from blood, collected 21 months after vaccination. The source is a man between 50 and 75 years old who received an inactivated influenza vaccine. Donor details come from another sample of the same person, matched by shared clones.

This clonotype was counted only a few times. V usage is TRBV12-3 or TRBV12-4 and J usage is TRBJ2-1; no firm D call. The CDR3 totals 12 residues. V was pared by 3 bases and J by 8 bases, with 8 bases between. The CDR3 loop is CASSFQRDEQFF. The CDR3 nucleotides are TGTGCCAGCAGTTTCCAACGCGATGAGCAGTTCTTC.

This clonotype was picked up a small number of times. The genes are TRBV3-1 and TRBJ1-6, with TRBD1 as a possible D gene (6 bases). Germline CDR1 is LGHDT and CDR2 is YNNKEL (reference sequence). V lost 0 bases and J 0 bases, leaving 15 bases between the germline ends. This CDR3 contains 19 residues. This CDR3 is CASSQDRAGAYSYNSPLHF. The DNA for the CDR3 is TGTGCCAGCAGCCAAGATCGGGCAGGGGCTTACTCCTATAATTCACCCCTCCACTTT. The variable domain in full, completed from reference TRBV3-1 and TRBJ1-6, reads DTAVSQTPKYLVTQMGNDKSIKCEQNLGHDTMYWYKQDSKKFLKIMFSYNNKELIINETVPNRFSPKSPDKAHLNLHINSLELGDSAVYFCASSQDRAGAYSYNSPLHFGNGTRLTVT.

This clonotype was seen a handful of times. The genes are TRBV12-3 or TRBV12-4 and TRBJ2-7; 9 bases line up with TRBD2. The trim removed 6 bases at V and 6 bases at J, leaving 9 bases unmatched. The CDR3 loop spans 14 amino acids. CDR3 nucleotides: TGTGCCAGCAGAAAGACTAGCGGAGGCGGCGAGCAGTACTTC. This codes for CASRKTSGGGEQYF.

For the CDR3, the DNA is TGTGCCAGCACCCCCCCCGGGACAGGGGCGCGCTACACCTTC. It specifies CASTPPGTGARYTF. The chain recombines TRBV25-1 with TRBJ1-2; TRBD1 agrees at 10 bases. Losses at the gene ends were 7 bases for V and 9 bases for J; bases not matched to a gene: 11. Germline V gives CDR1 MGHDK, CDR2 SYGVNS. The CDR3 consists of 14 residues.

The chain joins TRBV5-5 to TRBJ2-5; D is unclear. Germline CDR1 reads SGHKS; CDR2 reads YYEKEE (reference sequence). V was shortened by 2 bases and J by 2 bases, with 13 bases between the two germline ends. The CDR3 totals 15 residues. This CDR3 reads CASSFLLTRQETQYF. CDR3 nucleotides: TGTGCCAGCAGCTTCCTTTTGACACGACAAGAGACCCAGTACTTC.

This clonotype came up a few times. The rearrangement uses TRBV7-3 and TRBJ1-4; unclear D gene. The V end was cut by 9 bases, the J end by 10 bases, with 9 bases between. Germline V lookup: CDR1 SGHTA, CDR2 FQGTGA. This CDR3 has 10 residues. CDR3 sequence (DNA): TGTGCCAGGGTGACGGTAAAACTGTTTTTT. Its protein product is CARVTVKLFF.

This clonotype was recorded many times. This chain joins TRBV6-6 and TRBJ1-1, with D uncertain. The ends were cut back, 6 bases at V and 3 bases at J, with 2 bases in the middle. Looked up from germline, CDR1 is MNHNY and CDR2 is SVGAGI (reference sequence). The CDR3 consists of 10 residues. The CDR3 DNA follows: TGTGCCAGCAGAGACACTGAAGCTTTCTTT. Protein product: CASRDTEAFF.

The chain uses TRBV30 and TRBJ1-2; the match to TRBD1 covers 9 bases. V was pared by 5 bases and J by 8 bases, with 6 bases of the junction left unmatched. Per the germline V gene, CDR1 is GTSNPN and CDR2 is SVGIG (reference sequence). This CDR3 region has 12 residues. The CDR3 sequence is CAWESTGGGYTF. The CDR3, as DNA: TGTGCCTGGGAATCAACAGGGGGCGGCTACACCTTC.

This chain links TRBV4-3 with TRBJ1-2; 9 bases map to TRBD1. V was pared by 1 base and J by 2 bases, with 11 bases of the junction left unmatched. Germline CDR1 and CDR2: LGHNA and YSLEER. The CDR3 length is 18 residues. CDR3 DNA sequence: TGCGCCAGCAGCCAAGTAGCTGAAAGGGACAGGGTCAACTATGGCTACACCTTC. Translated: CASSQVAERDRVNYGYTF.

This clonotype was counted a few times. This chain joins TRBV12-3 or TRBV12-4 and TRBJ2-1; D perhaps matches TRBD2 (6 bases). The CDR3 runs 14 residues. V dropped 6 bases and J dropped 1 base, with 10 bases sitting between them. The CDR3 DNA follows: TGTGCCAGCAGCGTTCTAGCGTCCTACAATGAGCAGTTCTTC. Its protein is CASSVLASYNEQFF.

This clonotype has just a few counts. This chain connects TRBV20-1 to TRBJ2-7; 9 nucleotides align to TRBD2. CDR1 and CDR2 (germline): DFQATT, SNEGSKA (reference sequence). Germline trimming cut 1 base from V and 6 bases from J; bases unmatched to any gene: 10. This CDR3 is 15 amino acids long. CDR3 in DNA: TGCAGTGCTAGAGCGATTAGCGGGAGATCATCCGAGCAGTACTTC. The encoded protein is CSARAISGRSSEQYF.

The rearrangement uses TRBV7-9 and TRBJ2-7, with 7 bases fitting TRBD2. This CDR3 contains 16 residues. V lost 5 bases to trimming and J lost 5 bases; unmatched junction nucleotides: 15. Germline CDR1 reads SEHNR; CDR2 reads FQNEAQ (reference sequence). The CDR3 loop is CASSPLRGGSVHEQYF. The CDR3 DNA follows: TGTGCCAGCAGCCCCCTTAGGGGCGGGAGCGTCCACGAGCAGTACTTC.

The J gene is TRBJ2-5, the V gene TRBV3-1; 8 bases fit TRBD1. The CDR3 runs 15 residues. Germline lookup yields CDR1 LGHDT and CDR2 YNNKEL (reference sequence). The V gene end was trimmed by 4 bases and the J gene end by 5 bases; junction bases not matched to a gene: 9. In DNA form, the CDR3 reads TGTGCCAGCAGCCTAATCCTGGACAGGGTCGAGACCCAGTACTTC. Amino acids: CASSLILDRVETQYF.

The rearrangement links TRBV5-1 to TRBJ2-7; 14 bases agree with TRBD2. The CDR3 consists of 16 residues. Germline CDR1 SGHRS, CDR2 YFSETQ. The trim removed 5 bases at V and 5 bases at J, leaving 9 bases unmatched. CDR3 in DNA: TGCGCCAGCAGTGCATTAGGGACTAGCGGGGGACACGAGCAGTACTTC. Translation gives CASSALGTSGGHEQYF.

This sequence joins TRBV12-3 or TRBV12-4 and TRBJ2-7; TRBD2 agrees at 12 bases. The J segment lost 6 bases and the V segment lost 6 bases, leaving 9 bases of the junction unmatched. The CDR3 is 15 amino acids. The CDR3 DNA is TGTGCCAGCAGCCTGCTAGCGGGGGGGCTCGGCGAGCAGTACTTC. It codes for CASSLLAGGLGEQYF.

This clonotype was seen a few times. The CDR3 DNA reads as TGTGCCAGCAGCGGACAGGTGGTATCACCCCTCCACTTT. The encoded protein is CASSGQVVSPLHF. V usage is TRBV9 and J usage is TRBJ1-6, with D perhaps matching TRBD1 (6 bases). The V gene lost 3 bases and the J gene lost 10 bases, with 11 bases spanning the gap. CDR1 and CDR2 from the germline V gene are SGDLS and YYNGEE. The CDR3 runs to 13 residues.

The V and J genes are TRBV11-3 and TRBJ2-1; D unclear. Germline assignment: CDR1 SGHNT and CDR2 YENEEA. The CDR3 is 14 amino acids. V lost 0 bases, J lost 4 bases, and 7 bases lay in between. CDR3 amino acids: CASSLDLYYNEQFF. The DNA of the CDR3 is TGTGCCAGCAGCTTAGACCTGTATTACAATGAGCAGTTCTTC.